This T cell receptor (beta chain) emerged from a study of Ad26.COV2.S vaccination and SARS-CoV-2 variants listed by TCRdb under 2021. Background for the entire study: Donors in the vaccine arm were drawn from COV1001, a multicentre, randomized, double-blind, placebo-controlled phase I-IIa trial testing Ad26.COV2.S in healthy adults. Ad26.COV2.S was given intramuscularly at 5x10^10 or 1x10^11 viral particles, as a single shot or as two shots 56 days apart. The specificity and breadth of SARS-CoV-2-reactive T cell receptors after Ad26.COV2.S vaccination were assessed by TCRbeta repertoire sequencing. The TCR-sequenced set comprised approximately 30 samples: around 20 Ad26.COV2.S vaccine recipients, 5 placebo recipients and 8 SARS-CoV-2 convalescent individuals. Trial participants were randomized into five groups of five, in which low-dose or high-dose Ad26.COV2.S was given once or twice, or placebo was given on both occasions. Investigators did not know the trial group allocation while performing experiments and assessing outcomes.

The sample's treatment or condition label is to be understood as: 15 to 20 received Ad26.COV2.S at low or high dose, single or two shots; about 5 received placebo; per-sample allocation not given. For vaccine and placebo recipients, the sequenced repertoires came from samples collected on day 63 after the first injection. Cohort 1b enrolled 20 to 30 adults aged 18-55 years at a single site in Boston, USA, between 29 July and 7 August 2020. Ad26.COV2.S was a replication-incompetent adenovirus type 26 vector that expressed a prefusion-stabilized SARS-CoV-2 spike protein derived from the original Wuhan strain. The full study reports these points: After vaccination, spike-specific CD8+ and CD4+ T cell responses were reported to show substantial breadth. Vaccine and placebo recipients had comparable non-spike TCR breadth, which fits with the vaccine containing only spike. The study was not powered for comparison of responses between vaccine doses or regimens. Higher spike-specific TCR breadth was observed in Ad26.COV2.S recipients than in placebo recipients (P = 0.0014). The authors noted that total T cell responses may have been underestimated by the TCR breadth and depth analyses.

The immunoSEQ Assay was the method used to sequence TCRbeta CDR3 regions. After extraction, genomic DNA underwent amplification by bias-controlled multiplex PCR, followed by high-throughput sequencing. Per the original workflow: To quantify the absolute abundance of each unique TCRbeta CDR3 region, sequences were collapsed and filtered. T cell fraction was estimated by normalization of TCRbeta template counts to usable DNA, with usable DNA being measured through amplification of reference genes present in all nucleated cells. Repertoire TCRs were annotated as SARS-CoV-2-specific when V gene, CDR3 amino acid sequence and J gene were exactly matched to a known reactive TCR set. The reference SARS-CoV-2 TCR set was obtained from MIRA and was filtered for enrichment in COVID-19-positive ImmuneCODE repertoires, whereby public or cross-reactive TCRs were removed. Based on the MIRA antigens, annotated TCRs were further analysed at the level of specific ORF or position within ORF. Breadth was defined as the number of annotated unique rearrangements divided by the total number of unique productive rearrangements, and depth was defined as the summed frequency of the annotated unique rearrangements. TCR breadth was compared between groups using two-sided Wilcoxon rank-sum tests. Sourced from immuneACCESS, this table was stored by TCRdb with only in-frame sequences that have V and J called. A share of the clones is absent; for the studies checked, an unresolved V gene accounts for under half, and the remainder has no known explanation. That table supplies the V and J calls and clone size; D and trimming were determined from the DNA. Present in this sample are about 350,000 clones, more than 85% of which were seen just once. The ten largest clones represent approximately 5% of the sample.

The CDR3 sequence holds 16 residues, the cysteine and phenylalanine included. CDR3 DNA is the only sequence kept; it has 48 bases, read in frame from the first base. The germline V gene specifies SGHRS as CDR1 and YFSETQ as CDR2. Here V drops 0 bases and J drops 1 base, and the junction holds 4 bases not matched to any gene. About this clone: What this receptor recognizes is not known. Base quality data are lacking; no much larger clone is found one base away.

The rearrangement combines TRBV5-1 with TRBJ2-5; TRBD1 aligns with 9 central bases. The sequence was obtained from a person between 18 and 59 years old who received the Ad26.COV2.S COVID-19 vaccine or a placebo. Sequences were derived from peripheral blood, sampled in a trial of Ad26.COV2.S vaccine versus placebo. The nucleotide sequence reads TGCGCCAGCAGCTTGGCGGGACAGGGACCCCAAGAGACCCAGTACTTC. Its protein reads: CASSLAGQGPQETQYF.